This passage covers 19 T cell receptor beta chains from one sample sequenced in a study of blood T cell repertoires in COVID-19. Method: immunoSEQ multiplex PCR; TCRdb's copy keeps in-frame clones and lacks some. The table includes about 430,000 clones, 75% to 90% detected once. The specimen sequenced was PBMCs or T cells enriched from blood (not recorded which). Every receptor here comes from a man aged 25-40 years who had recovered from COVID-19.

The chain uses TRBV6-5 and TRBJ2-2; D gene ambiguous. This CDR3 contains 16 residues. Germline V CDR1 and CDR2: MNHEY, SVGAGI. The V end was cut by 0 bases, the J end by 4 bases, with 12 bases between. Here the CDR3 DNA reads TGTGCCAGCAGTTACTCGAGTAGGAGCGCCACCGGGGAGCTGTTTTTT. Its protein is CASSYSSRSATGELFF.

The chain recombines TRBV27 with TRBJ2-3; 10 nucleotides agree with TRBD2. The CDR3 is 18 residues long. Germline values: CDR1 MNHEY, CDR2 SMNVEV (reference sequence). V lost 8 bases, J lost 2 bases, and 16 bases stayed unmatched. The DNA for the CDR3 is TGTGCCAGCCGTTCCCTTAGCGGGAGGCCAGGGTACACAGATACGCAGTATTTT. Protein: CASRSLSGRPGYTDTQYF.

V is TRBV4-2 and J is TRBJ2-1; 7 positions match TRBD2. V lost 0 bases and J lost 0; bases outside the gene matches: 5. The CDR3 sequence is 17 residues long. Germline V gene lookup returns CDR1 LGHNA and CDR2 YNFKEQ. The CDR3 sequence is CASSQDLGGSSYNEQFF. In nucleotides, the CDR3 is TGTGCCAGCAGCCAAGATCTCGGGGGGAGCTCCTACAATGAGCAGTTCTTC.

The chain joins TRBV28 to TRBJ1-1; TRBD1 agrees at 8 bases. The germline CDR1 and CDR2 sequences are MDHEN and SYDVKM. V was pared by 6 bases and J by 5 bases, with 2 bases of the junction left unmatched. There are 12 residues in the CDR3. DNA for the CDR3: TGTGCCAGCAGGACAGGGGTAACTGAAGCTTTCTTT. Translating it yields CASRTGVTEAFF.

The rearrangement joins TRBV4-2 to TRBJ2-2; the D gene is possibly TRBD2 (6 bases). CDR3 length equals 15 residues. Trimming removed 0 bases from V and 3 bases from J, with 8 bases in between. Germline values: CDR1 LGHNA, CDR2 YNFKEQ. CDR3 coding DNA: TGTGCCAGCAGCCAAGATCGGAGGGACACCGGGGAGCTGTTTTTT. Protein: CASSQDRRDTGELFF.

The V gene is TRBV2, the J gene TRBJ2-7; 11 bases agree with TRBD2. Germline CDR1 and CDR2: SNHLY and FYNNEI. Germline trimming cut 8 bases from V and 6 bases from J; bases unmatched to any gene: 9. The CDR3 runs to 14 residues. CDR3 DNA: TGTGCCAGCCGACTCCTACTAGCGGGAGTCGAGCAGTACTTC. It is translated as CASRLLLAGVEQYF.

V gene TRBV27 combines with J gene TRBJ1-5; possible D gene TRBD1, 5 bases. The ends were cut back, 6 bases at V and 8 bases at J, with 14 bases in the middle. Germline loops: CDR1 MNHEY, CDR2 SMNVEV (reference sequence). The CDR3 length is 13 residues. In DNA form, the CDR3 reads TGTGCCAGCAGGGACACCCTAGGAGAGCCCCAGCATTTT. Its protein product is CASRDTLGEPQHF.

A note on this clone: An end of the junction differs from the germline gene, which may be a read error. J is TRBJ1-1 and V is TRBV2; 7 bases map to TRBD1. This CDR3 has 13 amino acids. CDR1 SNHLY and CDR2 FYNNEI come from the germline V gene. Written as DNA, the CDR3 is TGTGTCAGCAATATAGAGGGGGCCACTGAAGCTTTCTTT. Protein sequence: CVSNIEGATEAFF.

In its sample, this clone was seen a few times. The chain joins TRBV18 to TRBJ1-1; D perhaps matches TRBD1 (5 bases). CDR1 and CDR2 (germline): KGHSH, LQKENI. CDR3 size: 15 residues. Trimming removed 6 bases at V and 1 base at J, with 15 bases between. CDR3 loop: CASSNAPGQNTEAFF. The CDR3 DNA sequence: TGTGCCAGCTCCAACGCTCCCGGACAGAACACTGAAGCTTTCTTT.

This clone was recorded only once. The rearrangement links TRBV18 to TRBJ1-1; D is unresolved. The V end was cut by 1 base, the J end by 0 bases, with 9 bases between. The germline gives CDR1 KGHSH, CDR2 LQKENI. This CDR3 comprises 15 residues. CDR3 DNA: TGTGCCAGCTCACCACTAAACGACATGAACACTGAAGCTTTCTTT. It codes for CASSPLNDMNTEAFF.

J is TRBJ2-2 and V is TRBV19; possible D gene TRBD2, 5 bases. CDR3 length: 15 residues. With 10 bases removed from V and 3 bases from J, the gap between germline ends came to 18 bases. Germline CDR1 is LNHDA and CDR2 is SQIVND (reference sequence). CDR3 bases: TGTGCCACTCAAATCGGGCAGGACTACACCGGGGAGCTGTTTTTT. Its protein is CATQIGQDYTGELFF.

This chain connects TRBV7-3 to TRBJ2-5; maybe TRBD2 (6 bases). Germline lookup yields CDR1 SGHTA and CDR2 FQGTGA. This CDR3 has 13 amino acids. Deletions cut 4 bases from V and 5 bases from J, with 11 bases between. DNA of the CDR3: TGTGCCAGCAGCTCCACCCGGGGGGAGACCCAGTACTTC. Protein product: CASSSTRGETQYF.

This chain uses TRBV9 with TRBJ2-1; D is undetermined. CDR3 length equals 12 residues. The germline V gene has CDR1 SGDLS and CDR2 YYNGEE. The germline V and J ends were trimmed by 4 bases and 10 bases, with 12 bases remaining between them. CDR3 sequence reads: CASSTSLGEQFF. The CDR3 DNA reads TGTGCCAGCAGCACTTCGCTCGGGGAGCAGTTCTTC.

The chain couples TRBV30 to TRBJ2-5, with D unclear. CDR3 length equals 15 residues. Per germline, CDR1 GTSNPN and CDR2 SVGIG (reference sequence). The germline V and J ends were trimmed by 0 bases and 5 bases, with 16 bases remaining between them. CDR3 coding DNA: TGTGCCTGGAGTGTACGTGTCTCCATCAGGGAGACCCAGTACTTC. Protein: CAWSVRVSIRETQYF.

CDR3: CASSARGGGTEAFF. The CDR3 DNA is TGTGCCAGTAGTGCCCGCGGGGGGGGGACTGAAGCTTTCTTT. The gene calls are TRBV19 and TRBJ1-1, with D perhaps matching TRBD1 (5 bases). Germline loops: CDR1 LNHDA, CDR2 SQIVND (reference sequence). The CDR3 runs 14 residues. The germline V and J ends were trimmed by 5 bases and 5 bases, with 15 bases remaining between them. Looking up the rest from reference TRBV19 and TRBJ1-1 gives the full variable domain: DGGITQSPKYLFRKEGQNVTLSCEQNLNHDAMYWYRQDPGQGLRLIYYSQIVNDFQKGDIAEGYSVSREKKESFPLTVTSAQKNPTAFYLCASSARGGGTEAFFGQGTRLTVV.

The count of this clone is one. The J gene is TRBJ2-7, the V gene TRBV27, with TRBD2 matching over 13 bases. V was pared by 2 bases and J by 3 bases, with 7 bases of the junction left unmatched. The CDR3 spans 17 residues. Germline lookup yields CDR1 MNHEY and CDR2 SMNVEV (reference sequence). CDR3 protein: CASSLKRGLAGFYEQYF. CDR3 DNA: TGTGCCAGCAGTTTAAAAAGGGGACTAGCGGGATTCTACGAGCAGTACTTC.

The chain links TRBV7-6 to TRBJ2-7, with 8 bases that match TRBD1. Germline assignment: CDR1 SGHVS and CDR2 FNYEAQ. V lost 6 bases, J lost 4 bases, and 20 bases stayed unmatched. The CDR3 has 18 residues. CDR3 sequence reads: CASSPGAGGPLSRYEQYF. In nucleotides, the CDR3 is TGTGCCAGCAGTCCGGGGGCAGGGGGCCCCCTTAGTAGATACGAGCAGTACTTC.

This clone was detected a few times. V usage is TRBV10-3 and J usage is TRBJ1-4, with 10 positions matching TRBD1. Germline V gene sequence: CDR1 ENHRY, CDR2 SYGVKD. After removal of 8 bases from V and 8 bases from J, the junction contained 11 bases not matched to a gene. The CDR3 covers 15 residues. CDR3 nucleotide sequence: TGTGCCATCTCACCTAAAGGACAGGGGGAAGAAAAACTGTTTTTT. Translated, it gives CAISPKGQGEEKLFF.

The CDR3 loop reads CASSPQLGQGYQETQYF. In DNA, the CDR3 is TGTGCCAGCTCCCCTCAACTTGGACAGGGGTACCAAGAGACCCAGTACTTC. This chain links TRBV18 with TRBJ2-5, with 9 positions matching TRBD1. The trim removed 6 bases at V and 0 bases at J, leaving 11 bases unmatched. CDR3 size: 17 residues. Germline CDR1 is KGHSH and CDR2 is LQKENI.